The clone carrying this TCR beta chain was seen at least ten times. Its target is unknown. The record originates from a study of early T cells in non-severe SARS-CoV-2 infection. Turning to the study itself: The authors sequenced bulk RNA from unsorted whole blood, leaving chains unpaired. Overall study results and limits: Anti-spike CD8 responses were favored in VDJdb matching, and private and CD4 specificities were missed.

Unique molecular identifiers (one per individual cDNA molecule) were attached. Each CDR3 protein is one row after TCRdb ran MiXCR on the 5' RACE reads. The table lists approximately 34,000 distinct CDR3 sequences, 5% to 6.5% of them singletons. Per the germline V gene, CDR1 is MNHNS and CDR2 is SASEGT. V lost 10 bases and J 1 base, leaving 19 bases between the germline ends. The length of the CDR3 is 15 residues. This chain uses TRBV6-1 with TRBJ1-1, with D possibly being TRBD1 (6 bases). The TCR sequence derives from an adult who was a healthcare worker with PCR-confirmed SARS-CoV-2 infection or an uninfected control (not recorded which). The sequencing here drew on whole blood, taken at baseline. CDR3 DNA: TGTGCCACCCGCTTTGGACAGACACAGAACACTGAAGCTTTCTTT. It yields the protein CATRFGQTQNTEAFF.